This T cell receptor beta chain was found in a study of T cells after yellow fever vaccination. Background on the study: Low-cell-number fractions underwent preparation using SMART-Seq v4 Ultra Low Input. Study observations and caveats: FACS-sorted repertoires could harbor abundant contaminating bulk-population clonotypes. It was the secondary response that reached its peak faster, day 5 versus 15, but it was weaker.

TCR cDNA was made by 5'RACE template switching, adding a universal primer site and UMIs. TCRdb ran MiXCR on the 5' RACE reads and lists one entry per CDR3 protein. The table has 450,000 to 650,000 distinct CDR3 sequences, 20% to 25% seen once. Remarks on this clonotype: The antigen is unknown.

The CDR3 spans 14 residues. Trimming shortened V by 4 bases and J by 4 bases, and 11 bases separated the two germline ends. The germline V gene has CDR1 SGHTA and CDR2 FQGNSA. The input for sequencing was PBMCs, taken 20 to 25 days after the first yellow fever vaccination. The source of this sequence is a man between 18 and 29 years old who received the YFV17D yellow fever vaccine. The chain has TRBV7-2 and TRBJ2-4; no clear D. The CDR3 DNA reads as TGTGCCAGCAGCTCACGGCCCTCTAAAAACATTCAGTACTTC. Protein sequence: CASSSRPSKNIQYF.